These T cell receptor beta chains were read from a single sample in a study of neurological immune-mediated disorders. TCRdb reprocessed the 5' RACE reads via MiXCR and lists one record per CDR3 protein. The sample includes tens of thousands of distinct CDR3 sequences, roughly 18% of them seen just once. The sequencing input was PBMCs. These receptors originate from a woman aged 40-49 years in good health. CDR3s include the opening cysteine and the closing phenylalanine or tryptophan. Each record gives: D gene, V gene, J gene, clone size, CDR3 length, CDR3 protein, CDR3 DNA. A D gene is named only where the DNA matches it firmly. Only part of the rows carry a size: once, few, many, or a class if the clone is expanded.

-,TRBV4-3,TRBJ2-3,few,15,CASSQDVQAVNTQYF,TGCGCCAGCAGCCAAGATGTCCAGGCGGTTAACACGCAGTATTTT
-,TRBV20-1,TRBJ1-3,-,13,CSAHPDGGNTIYF,TGCAGTGCTCACCCCGACGGTGGAAACACCATATATTTT
TRBD2,TRBV3-1,TRBJ2-3,-,16,CASSQASGRDTDTQYF,TGTGCCAGCAGCCAAGCTAGCGGGAGAGACACAGATACGCAGTATTTT
-,TRBV28,TRBJ1-2,many,13,CASSFKGLNGYTF,TGTGCCAGCAGTTTCAAGGGGCTCAATGGCTACACCTTC
-,TRBV29-1,TRBJ2-5,few,13,CSVAGGVGETQYF,TGCAGCGTTGCCGGCGGGGTCGGAGAGACCCAGTACTTC
TRBD1,TRBV6-6,TRBJ2-7,many,15,CASSGSGTGALEQYF,TGTGCCAGCAGTGGGTCCGGGACAGGGGCTCTCGAGCAGTACTTC
-,TRBV20-1,TRBJ1-2,many,14,CSASGGVRWDGYTF,TGCAGTGCTAGTGGGGGTGTAAGGTGGGATGGCTACACCTTC
-,TRBV12-3/TRBV12-4,TRBJ2-5,many,13,CASSFTGQETQYF,TGTGCCAGCAGTTTCACAGGGCAAGAGACCCAGTACTTC
-,TRBV30,TRBJ1-4,many,12,CAWSPRPGGLFF,TGTGCCTGGAGTCCTCGACCCGGCGGACTGTTTTTT
TRBD1,TRBV20-1,TRBJ1-3,many,14,CSARDLGGENTIYF,TGCAGTGCTAGAGATCTAGGGGGCGAAAACACCATATATTTT
-,TRBV5-1,TRBJ1-1,many,15,CASSLGASHPTEAFF,TGCGCCAGCAGCTTGGGGGCAAGCCATCCCACTGAAGCTTTCTTT
TRBD1,TRBV6-5,TRBJ1-2,many,14,CASRKDRDLYDYTF,TGTGCCAGCCGAAAGGACAGGGACCTTTATGACTACACCTTC
-,TRBV12-3/TRBV12-4,TRBJ2-3,many,11,CASSFGDTQYF,TGTGCCAGCAGTTTCGGGGATACGCAGTATTTT
TRBD2,TRBV29-1,TRBJ2-5,-,14,CSTARGGPGETQYF,TGCAGCACCGCTCGGGGGGGCCCGGGGGAGACCCAGTACTTC
-,TRBV6-2/TRBV6-3,TRBJ2-4,-,18,CASSPHRDLDATKNIQYF,TGTGCCAGCAGCCCACATCGAGACCTCGATGCTACCAAAAACATTCAGTACTTC
-,TRBV7-6,TRBJ2-5,many,15,CASSPPRDMGETQYF,TGTGCCAGCAGCCCTCCTCGGGACATGGGAGAGACCCAGTACTTC
TRBD1,TRBV6-1,TRBJ2-7,-,14,CASTGTGNSYEQYF,TGTGCCAGTACAGGGACAGGAAACTCCTACGAGCAGTACTTC
TRBD2,TRBV7-2,TRBJ2-7,many,14,CASSLVAGGSEQYF,TGTGCCAGCAGCTTAGTTGCGGGAGGGAGCGAGCAGTACTTC
-,TRBV29-1,TRBJ2-1,-,13,CSATPVSYNEQFF,TGCAGCGCCACCCCAGTTTCCTACAATGAGCAGTTCTTC
-,TRBV20-1,TRBJ1-1,many,15,CSARDGQTQNTEAFF,TGCAGTGCTAGAGATGGACAGACTCAGAACACTGAAGCTTTCTTT
TRBD2,TRBV10-2,TRBJ2-1,many,16,CASSEELAGGGAEQFF,TGCGCCAGCAGCGAGGAGTTAGCGGGGGGCGGGGCTGAGCAGTTCTTC
TRBD1,TRBV10-3,TRBJ1-5,many,14,CAIRDRGYNQPQHF,TGTGCCATCAGGGACAGGGGATATAATCAGCCCCAGCATTTT
-,TRBV7-2,TRBJ2-7,many,14,CASSSNSGGYEQYF,TGTGCCAGCAGCTCCAACTCAGGCGGATACGAGCAGTACTTC